These 25 T cell receptor beta chains came from one sample sequenced in a study of cytomegalovirus exposure and HLA in healthy donors. TCRdb keeps only in-frame clones here, not all; method: immunoSEQ multiplex PCR. The sample holds about 57,000 clones; over 85% are singletons and the top ten take 5.8%. Sequenced: PBMCs. The receptors derive from a woman under 30 in good health and CMV-seronegative.

This sequence joins TRBV5-1 and TRBJ2-1, with D possibly TRBD1 on 6 matching bases. The CDR3 consists of 13 residues. Germline V lookup: CDR1 SGHRS, CDR2 YFSETQ. The germline V and J ends were trimmed by 4 bases and 4 bases, with 9 bases remaining between them. The DNA for the CDR3 is TGCGCCAGCAGCGAGGGGGATTACAATGAGCAGTTCTTC. Protein sequence: CASSEGDYNEQFF.

This chain uses TRBV28 with TRBJ1-4, with D hard to call. CDR1 and CDR2 (germline): MDHEN, SYDVKM. CDR3 size: 15 residues. V was clipped by 2 bases and J by 4 bases, with 11 bases between them. The CDR3 DNA follows: TGTGCCAGCAGTTTAGATGTCAGACTTAATGAAAAACTGTTTTTT. This encodes CASSLDVRLNEKLFF.

The J gene is TRBJ2-7, the V gene TRBV7-8; the D gene is possibly TRBD1 (6 bases). The V end was cut by 0 bases, the J end by 4 bases, with 7 bases between. Germline V gives CDR1 SGHVS, CDR2 FQNEAQ. The CDR3 sequence is 13 residues long. The chain's CDR3 is CASSLAGTYEQYV. The CDR3 region has the DNA TGTGCCAGCAGCTTAGCGGGGACATACGAGCAGTACGTC.

The chain employs TRBV5-5 and TRBJ2-7, with D maybe TRBD2 (5 bases). The length of the CDR3 is 13 residues. CDR1 and CDR2 (germline): SGHKS, YYEKEE (reference sequence). Trimming left V 6 bases short and J 2 bases short, with 12 bases between. The CDR3 region has the DNA TGTGCCAGCAACCCGGGATTTACCTACGAGCAGTACTTC. Translating gives CASNPGFTYEQYF.

This chain joins TRBV9 and TRBJ2-3, with 7 bases lining up with TRBD2. The CDR3 totals 15 residues. CDR1 and CDR2 (germline): SGDLS, YYNGEE. Unmatched junction bases numbered 5, after V lost 1 base and J lost 3 bases. Here the CDR3 reads CASSVWGGGTDTQYF. The CDR3 bases are TGTGCCAGCAGCGTATGGGGGGGAGGGACAGATACGCAGTATTTT. The whole variable domain, filled in from reference TRBV9 and TRBJ2-3, reads DSGVTQTPKHLITATGQRVTLRCSPRSGDLSVYWYQQSLDQGLQFLIQYYNGEERAKGNILERFSAQQFPDLHSELNLSSLELGDSALYFCASSVWGGGTDTQYFGPGTRLTVL.

The chain couples TRBV6-4 to TRBJ2-3; 14 nucleotides match TRBD2. Germline values: CDR1 MRHNA, CDR2 SNTAGT. The V gene end was trimmed by 3 bases and the J gene end by 6 bases; junction bases not matched to a gene: 5. This CDR3 has 16 amino acids. In nucleotides, the CDR3 is TGTGCCAGCAGTGAAGGGACTAGCGGGGGATTGGATACGCAGTATTTT. This gives the protein CASSEGTSGGLDTQYF.

V usage is TRBV4-3 and J usage is TRBJ1-2, with D tentatively TRBD1 (5 bases). The germline V and J ends were trimmed by 3 bases and 6 bases, with 14 bases remaining between them. Germline CDR1 is LGHNA and CDR2 is YSLEER. This CDR3 is 14 amino acids long. The CDR3 region has the DNA TGCGCCAGCAGCCACACCGGGACTCGACATGGCTACACCTTC. As protein: CASSHTGTRHGYTF.

The V call is TRBV19, the J call TRBJ2-1; 9 bases agree with TRBD2. Germline V gene lookup returns CDR1 LNHDA and CDR2 SQIVND (reference sequence). The CDR3 runs 14 residues. J lost 8 bases, V lost 7 bases, and 9 bases had no gene match. CDR3 nucleotide sequence: TGTGCCAGTAATACCGGGACTAGCTGGCATGAGCAGTTCTTC. Protein: CASNTGTSWHEQFF. Full variable domain (missing parts from reference TRBV19 and TRBJ2-1): DGGITQSPKYLFRKEGQNVTLSCEQNLNHDAMYWYRQDPGQGLRLIYYSQIVNDFQKGDIAEGYSVSREKKESFPLTVTSAQKNPTAFYLCASNTGTSWHEQFFGPGTRLTVL.

The CDR3 DNA follows: TGTGCCAGCAGTGTACTAGCGGGCTCCTACAATGAGCAGTTCTTC. Protein product: CASSVLAGSYNEQFF. The rearrangement joins TRBV6-4 to TRBJ2-1; 9 bases are shared with TRBD2. Trimming cost V 4 bases and J 0 bases; bases outside gene matches: 1. The CDR3 length is 15 residues. Germline assignment: CDR1 MRHNA and CDR2 SNTAGT.

The chain recombines TRBV7-6 with TRBJ2-7; D perhaps matches TRBD1 (5 bases). V lost 5 bases to trimming and J lost 0 bases, with 8 bases between them. Germline CDR1 and CDR2: SGHVS and FNYEAQ. The CDR3 has 13 residues. The CDR3, as DNA: TGTGCCAGCAGCGACACAGGCTCCTACGAGCAGTACTTC. Its protein product is CASSDTGSYEQYF.

This clone was seen just once. This chain uses TRBV5-8 with TRBJ2-3, with D unclear. Between the trimmed V and J ends, which lost 0 bases and 4 bases, there was a span of 12 bases. The CDR3 is 15 amino acids. CDR1 is SGHTS, CDR2 YDEGEE, per germline. The CDR3 DNA is TGTGCCAGCAGCTTGGGGCCCACTAAGGCAGATACGCAGTATTTT. Encoded protein: CASSLGPTKADTQYF.

The rearrangement uses TRBV6-4 and TRBJ2-1; 11 bases match TRBD1. The CDR3 totals 16 residues. J was trimmed by 3 bases and V by 0 bases; bases with no gene match: 1. Germline CDR1 is MRHNA and CDR2 is SNTAGT. The CDR3 nucleotides are TGTGCCAGCAGTGACTCGGGGACAGGGGGCTACAATGAGCAGTTCTTC. Translated, it gives CASSDSGTGGYNEQFF.

Turning to this clone: An end of the junction differs from the germline gene, which may be a read error. The chain uses TRBV5-4 and TRBJ2-5; D is possibly TRBD2 (5 bases). Germline V gene data show CDR1 as SGHNT and CDR2 as YYREEE (reference sequence). The CDR3 is 11 residues long. CDR3 sequence (DNA): TGTGTCAGCCGGGGACAAGAGACCCAGTACTTC. Protein: CVSRGQETQYF. Full variable domain (missing parts from reference TRBV5-4 and TRBJ2-5): ETGVTQSPTHLIKTRGQQVTLRCSSQSGHNTVSWYQQALGQGPQFIFQYYREEENGRGNFPPRFSGLQFPNYSSELNVNALELDDSALYLCVSRGQETQYFGPGTRLLVL.

This clone was seen a few times. The chain links TRBV27 to TRBJ1-4, with D maybe TRBD1 (6 bases). This CDR3 is built from 15 residues. V dropped 6 bases and J dropped 4 bases, with 15 bases sitting between them. Per germline, CDR1 MNHEY and CDR2 SMNVEV (reference sequence). The CDR3 loop is CASRLAGARNEKLFF. CDR3 DNA sequence: TGTGCCAGCAGATTGGCAGGGGCCCGTAATGAAAAACTGTTTTTT.

The chain is built from TRBV2 and TRBJ2-1, with D possibly TRBD2 on 6 matching bases. Germline lookup yields CDR1 SNHLY and CDR2 FYNNEI. Trimming took 5 bases from V and 10 from J, leaving 15 bases between them. The CDR3 sequence is 13 residues long. CDR3 coding DNA: TGTGCCAGCAGTCAACGGGCCGGGGGAGAGCAGTTCTTC. Translation gives CASSQRAGGEQFF. Looking up the rest from reference TRBV2 and TRBJ2-1 gives the full variable domain: EPEVTQTPSHQVTQMGQEVILRCVPISNHLYFYWYRQILGQKVEFLVSFYNNEISEKSEIFDDQFSVERPDGSNFTLKIRSTKLEDSAMYFCASSQRAGGEQFFGPGTRLTVL.

The V and J genes are TRBV5-1 and TRBJ1-2; D not resolved. Germline V gene data show CDR1 as SGHRS and CDR2 as YFSETQ. The V end was cut by 4 bases, the J end by 8 bases, with 15 bases between. The CDR3 length is 13 residues. The CDR3 spells CASSQNLEWGYTF. As DNA, the CDR3 is TGCGCCAGCAGCCAGAACCTAGAGTGGGGCTACACCTTC.

The gene calls are TRBV6-6 and TRBJ2-3, with D unresolved. The CDR3 covers 13 residues. V was pared by 2 bases and J by 3 bases, with 6 bases between. Germline V gives CDR1 MNHNY, CDR2 SVGAGI (reference sequence). For the CDR3, the DNA is TGTGCCAGCAGTTACGCAGAAACAGATACGCAGTATTTT. Translated: CASSYAETDTQYF.

This chain joins TRBV2 and TRBJ1-5, with 8 bases identical to TRBD1. The CDR3 has 16 amino acids. V lost 8 bases, J lost 2 bases, and 11 bases stayed unmatched. Germline assignment: CDR1 SNHLY and CDR2 FYNNEI. DNA for the CDR3: TGTGCCAGCCAAAGGCCAGGGGGCTACGGCAATCAGCCCCAGCATTTT. Protein sequence: CASQRPGGYGNQPQHF.

The chain joins TRBV11-2 to TRBJ2-2, with 14 bases aligning to TRBD2. The ends lost 5 bases at V and 5 bases at J; junction bases unmatched: 10. The CDR3 sequence is 18 residues long. Germline values: CDR1 SGHAT, CDR2 FQNNGV. The CDR3 DNA is TGTGCCAGCAGCCGGGGACTAGCGGGAGAAGTTTGGACCGGGGAGCTGTTTTTT. This sequence encodes CASSRGLAGEVWTGELFF. The full variable domain, completed using reference TRBV11-2 and TRBJ2-2, is EAGVAQSPRYKIIEKRQSVAFWCNPISGHATLYWYQQILGQGPKLLIQFQNNGVVDDSQLPKDRFSAERLKGVDSTLKIQPAKLEDSAVYLCASSRGLAGEVWTGELFFGEGSRLTVL.

The chain recombines TRBV29-1 with TRBJ2-7, with 7 positions matching TRBD1. Germline V CDR1 and CDR2: SQVTM, ANQGSEA. CDR3 size: 15 residues. The trim removed 6 bases at V and 4 bases at J, leaving 15 bases unmatched. Written as DNA, the CDR3 is TGCAGCGTCGAGGGGACCGGGACAGAGGAGTACGAGCAGTACTTC. Protein product: CSVEGTGTEEYEQYF.

The V gene is TRBV7-2, the J gene TRBJ2-7, with a weak D call TRBD2 (5 bases). Between the trimmed V and J ends, which lost 1 base and 4 bases, there was a span of 11 bases. The CDR3 is made up of 14 amino acids. Germline CDR1 reads SGHTA; CDR2 reads FQGNSA. CDR3 region: CASSLERTGYEQYV. The CDR3 DNA sequence: TGTGCCAGCAGCTTAGAGCGGACCGGGTACGAGCAGTACGTC.

The chain carries TRBV5-6 and TRBJ1-1; D gene ambiguous. Germline CDR1 and CDR2: SGHDT and YYEEEE. V was cut by 2 bases and J by 1 base, with 9 bases left in between. The CDR3 contains 14 residues. CDR3 DNA sequence: TGTGCCAGCAGCTTCGGGGTAAGGAACACTGAAGCTTTCTTT. It encodes CASSFGVRNTEAFF. Supplemented by reference TRBV5-6 and TRBJ1-1, the full variable domain reads DAGVTQSPTHLIKTRGQQVTLRCSPKSGHDTVSWYQQALGQGPQFIFQYYEEEERQRGNFPDRFSGHQFPNYSSELNVNALLLGDSALYLCASSFGVRNTEAFFGQGTRLTVV.

This rearrangement joins TRBV5-4 to TRBJ2-3; 9 nucleotides align to TRBD2. From germline, CDR1 is SGHNT and CDR2 YYREEE (reference sequence). With 0 bases clipped from V and 12 bases from J, the junction kept 5 bases outside the gene matches. The CDR3 length is 13 residues. The CDR3 loop reads CASSLALAGTQYF. For the CDR3, the DNA is TGTGCCAGCAGCTTGGCGCTAGCGGGGACACAGTATTTT.

The chain combines TRBV14 with TRBJ1-4; D remains unclear. Trimming removed 5 bases at V and 4 bases at J, with 11 bases between. The germline V gene has CDR1 SGHDN and CDR2 FVKESK. The CDR3 totals 14 residues. The CDR3 DNA reads as TGTGCCAGCAGCTCCGGGTCCTTTAATGAAAAACTGTTTTTT. Protein product: CASSSGSFNEKLFF.

This chain uses TRBV10-3 with TRBJ1-2; D might be TRBD1 (5 bases). The V end was cut by 0 bases, the J end by 8 bases, with 16 bases between. Germline V gene lookup returns CDR1 ENHRY and CDR2 SYGVKD. This CDR3 spans 15 amino acids. The CDR3 here is CAISESLVADIGYTF. In nucleotides, the CDR3 is TGTGCCATCAGTGAGTCGCTAGTAGCGGACATCGGCTACACCTTC.